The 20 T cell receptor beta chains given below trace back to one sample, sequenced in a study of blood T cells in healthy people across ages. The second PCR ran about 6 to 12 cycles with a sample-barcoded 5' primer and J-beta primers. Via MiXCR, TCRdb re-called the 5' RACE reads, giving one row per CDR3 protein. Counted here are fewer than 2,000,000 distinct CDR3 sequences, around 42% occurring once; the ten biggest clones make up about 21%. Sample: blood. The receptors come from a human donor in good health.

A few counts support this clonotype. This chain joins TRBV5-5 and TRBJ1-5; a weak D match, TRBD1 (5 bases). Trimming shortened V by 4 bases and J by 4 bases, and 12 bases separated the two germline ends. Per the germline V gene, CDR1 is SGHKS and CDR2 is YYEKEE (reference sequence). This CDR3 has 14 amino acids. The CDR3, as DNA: TGTGCCAGCAGCGGGGAATCAGGGAATCAGCCCCAGCATTTT. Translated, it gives CASSGESGNQPQHF.

CDR3: CASSQTGLATYEQFF. The CDR3 region has the DNA TGTGCCAGCAGCCAAACAGGGTTAGCGACCTACGAGCAGTTCTTC. The chain links TRBV3-1 to TRBJ2-1, with D maybe TRBD1 (6 bases). V dropped 2 bases and J dropped 10 bases, with 18 bases sitting between them. Germline CDR1 is LGHDT and CDR2 is YNNKEL (reference sequence). The CDR3 runs to 15 residues.

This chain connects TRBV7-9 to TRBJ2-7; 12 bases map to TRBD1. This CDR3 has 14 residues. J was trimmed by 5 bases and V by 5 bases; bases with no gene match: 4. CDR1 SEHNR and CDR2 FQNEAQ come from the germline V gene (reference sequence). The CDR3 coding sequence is TGTGCCAGCAGCGACCGGGACAGGGGGCACGAGCAGTACTTC. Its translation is CASSDRDRGHEQYF.

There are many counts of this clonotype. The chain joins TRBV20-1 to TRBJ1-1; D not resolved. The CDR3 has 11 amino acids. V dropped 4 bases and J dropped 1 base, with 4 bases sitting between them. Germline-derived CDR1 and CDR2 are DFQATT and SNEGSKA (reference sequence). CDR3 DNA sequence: TGCAGTGCTAACCGGAACACTGAAGCTTTCTTT. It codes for CSANRNTEAFF.

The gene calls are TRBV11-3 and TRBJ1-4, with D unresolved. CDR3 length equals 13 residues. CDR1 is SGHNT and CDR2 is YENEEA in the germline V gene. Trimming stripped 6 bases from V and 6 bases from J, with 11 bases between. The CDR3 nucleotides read TGTGCCAGCAGGCCTGGGAGGGATGAAAAACTGTTTTTT. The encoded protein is CASRPGRDEKLFF.

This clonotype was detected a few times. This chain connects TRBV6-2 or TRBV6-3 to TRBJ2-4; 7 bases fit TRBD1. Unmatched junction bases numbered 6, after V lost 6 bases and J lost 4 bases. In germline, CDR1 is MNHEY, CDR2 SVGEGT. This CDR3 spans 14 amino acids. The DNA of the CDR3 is TGTGCCAGCAGCCTCTGGACAGGAAAAAACATTCAGTACTTC. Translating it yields CASSLWTGKNIQYF.

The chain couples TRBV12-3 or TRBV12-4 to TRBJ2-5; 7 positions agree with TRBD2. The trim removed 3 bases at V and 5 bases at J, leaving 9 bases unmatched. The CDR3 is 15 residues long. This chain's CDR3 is CASSLTSREMETQYF. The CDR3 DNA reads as TGTGCCAGCAGTTTGACTAGCAGGGAGATGGAGACCCAGTACTTC.

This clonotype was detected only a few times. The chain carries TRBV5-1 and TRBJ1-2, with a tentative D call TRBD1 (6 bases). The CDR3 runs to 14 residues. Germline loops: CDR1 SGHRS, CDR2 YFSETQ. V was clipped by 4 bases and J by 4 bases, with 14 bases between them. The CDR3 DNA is TGCGCCAGCAGCGTGATACAGGGAACCTATGGCTACACCTTC. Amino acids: CASSVIQGTYGYTF.

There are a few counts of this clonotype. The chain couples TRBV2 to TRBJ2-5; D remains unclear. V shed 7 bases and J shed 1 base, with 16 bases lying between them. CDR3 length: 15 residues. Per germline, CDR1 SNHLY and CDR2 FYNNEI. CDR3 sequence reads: CASTVTTAGQETQYF. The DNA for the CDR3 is TGTGCCAGCACAGTAACTACGGCAGGCCAAGAGACCCAGTACTTC.

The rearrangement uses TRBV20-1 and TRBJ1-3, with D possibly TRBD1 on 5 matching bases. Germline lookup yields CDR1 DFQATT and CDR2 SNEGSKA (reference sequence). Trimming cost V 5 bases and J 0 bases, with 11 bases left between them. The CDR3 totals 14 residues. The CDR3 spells CSAHGGGSGNTIYF. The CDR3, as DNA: TGCAGTGCTCACGGTGGGGGCTCTGGAAACACCATATATTTT.

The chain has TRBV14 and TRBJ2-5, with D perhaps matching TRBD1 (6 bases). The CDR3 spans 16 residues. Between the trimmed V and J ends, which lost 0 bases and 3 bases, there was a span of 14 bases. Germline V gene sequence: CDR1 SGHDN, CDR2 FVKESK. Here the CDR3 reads CASSQDGTGREETQYF. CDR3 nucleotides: TGTGCCAGCAGCCAAGACGGCACAGGGAGAGAAGAGACCCAGTACTTC.

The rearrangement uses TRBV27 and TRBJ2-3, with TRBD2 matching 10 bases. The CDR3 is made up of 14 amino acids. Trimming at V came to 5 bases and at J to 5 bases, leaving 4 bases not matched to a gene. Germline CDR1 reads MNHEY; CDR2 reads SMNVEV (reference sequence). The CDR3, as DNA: TGTGCCAGCAGTGCGAGCGGGGGGGTAGATACGCAGTATTTT. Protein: CASSASGGVDTQYF.

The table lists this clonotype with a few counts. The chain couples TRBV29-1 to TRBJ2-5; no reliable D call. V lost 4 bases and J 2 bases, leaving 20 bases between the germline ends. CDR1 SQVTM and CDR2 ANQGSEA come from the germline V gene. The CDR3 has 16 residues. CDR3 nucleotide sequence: TGCAGCGTTGGCCTCAGAGGTGGCGGACCTCAAGAGACCCAGTACTTC. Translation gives CSVGLRGGGPQETQYF.

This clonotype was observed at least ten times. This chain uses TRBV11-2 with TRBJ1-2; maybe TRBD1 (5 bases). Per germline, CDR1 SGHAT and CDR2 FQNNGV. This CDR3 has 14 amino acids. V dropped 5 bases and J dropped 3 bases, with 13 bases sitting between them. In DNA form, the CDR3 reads TGTGCCAGCAGCCTACAAGGGGCATACTATGGCTACACCTTC. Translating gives CASSLQGAYYGYTF.

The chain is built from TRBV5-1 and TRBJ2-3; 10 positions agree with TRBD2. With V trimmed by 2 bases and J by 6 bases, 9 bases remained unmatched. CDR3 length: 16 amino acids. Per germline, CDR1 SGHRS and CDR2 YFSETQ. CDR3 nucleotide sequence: TGCGCCAGCAGCTTCTTAGCGGGGGGCCTACTCGATACGCAGTATTTT. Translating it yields CASSFLAGGLLDTQYF.

CDR3 region: CASRQLEAFF. The DNA for the CDR3 is TGTGCCAGCAGGCAACTTGAAGCTTTCTTT. The V and J genes are TRBV2 and TRBJ1-1, with D unclear. Germline values: CDR1 SNHLY, CDR2 FYNNEI. The CDR3 has 10 residues. V dropped 6 bases and J dropped 7 bases, with 6 bases sitting between them. Full variable domain (remainder filled in from reference TRBV2 and TRBJ1-1): EPEVTQTPSHQVTQMGQEVILRCVPISNHLYFYWYRQILGQKVEFLVSFYNNEISEKSEIFDDQFSVERPDGSNFTLKIRSTKLEDSAMYFCASRQLEAFFGQGTRLTVV.

DNA for the CDR3: TGTGCCATCGCCCGCGGCGAGCAGTACTTC. Protein: CAIARGEQYF. V and J are TRBV28 and TRBJ2-7; D is unclear. Germline CDR1 and CDR2: MDHEN and SYDVKM. Between the trimmed V and J ends, which lost 10 bases and 6 bases, there was a span of 10 bases. The CDR3 contains 10 residues.

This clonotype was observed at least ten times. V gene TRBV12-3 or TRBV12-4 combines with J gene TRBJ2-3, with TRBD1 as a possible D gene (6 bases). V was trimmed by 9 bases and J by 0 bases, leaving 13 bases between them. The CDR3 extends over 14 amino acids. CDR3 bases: TGTGCCAGTTCCCGGGACATTAGCACAGATACGCAGTATTTT. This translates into CASSRDISTDTQYF.

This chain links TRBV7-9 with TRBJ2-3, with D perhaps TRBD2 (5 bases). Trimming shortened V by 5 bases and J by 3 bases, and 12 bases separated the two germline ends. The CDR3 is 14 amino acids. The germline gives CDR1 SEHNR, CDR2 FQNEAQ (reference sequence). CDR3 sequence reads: CASSDISGTDTQYF. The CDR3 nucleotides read TGTGCCAGCAGCGACATATCGGGAACAGATACGCAGTATTTT.

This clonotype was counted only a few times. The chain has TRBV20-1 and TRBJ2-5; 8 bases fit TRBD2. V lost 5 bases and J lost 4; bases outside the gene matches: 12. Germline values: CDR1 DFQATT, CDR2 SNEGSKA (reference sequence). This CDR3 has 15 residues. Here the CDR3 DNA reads TGCAGTGCTGATGAGGGGCGGGGGGCCGGAGAGACCCAGTACTTC. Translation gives CSADEGRGAGETQYF.